The clone carrying this T cell receptor (beta chain) was seen a few times. Its target is unknown. The data derive from a study of cytomegalovirus exposure and HLA in healthy donors. CDR3 length equals 13 residues. Trimming took 4 bases from V and 4 from J, leaving 11 bases between them. Germline V CDR1 and CDR2: SGHDT, YYEEEE. General study points: Later work found most CMV-associated TCR beta chains apparently HLA-restricted.

With 60 Vbeta and 13 Jbeta primers, the PCR was carried out. Data came from immunoSEQ multiplex PCR; TCRdb stores just in-frame clones and leaves some out. The data hold some 110,000 clones, with about 9.4% observed a single time. Samples came from healthy bone marrow donors. The receptor comes from a middle-aged man in good health and CMV-seropositive. The chain carries TRBV5-6 and TRBJ1-2, with D possibly TRBD1 on 5 matching bases. Material for sequencing was PBMCs. This CDR3 reads CASSPGLGYGYTF. The CDR3 coding sequence is TGTGCCAGCAGCCCAGGGCTTGGCTATGGCTACACCTTC. The whole variable domain, remainder taken from reference TRBV5-6 and TRBJ1-2, is DAGVTQSPTHLIKTRGQQVTLRCSPKSGHDTVSWYQQALGQGPQFIFQYYEEEERQRGNFPDRFSGHQFPNYSSELNVNALLLGDSALYLCASSPGLGYGYTFGSGTRLTVV.